Shown below are 20 T cell receptor beta chains from a single sample sequenced in a study of blood T cell repertoires in COVID-19. Only in-frame clones appear in the TCRdb table, and some are missing; sequencing was by immunoSEQ multiplex PCR. The sample holds about 250,000 clones, roughly 80% seen once. The sample comprised PBMCs or T cells enriched from blood (not recorded which). The receptors stem from a middle-aged man who had been exposed to COVID-19.

This sequence joins TRBV13 and TRBJ1-1; D gene ambiguous. This CDR3 region has 11 residues. Germline V gene lookup returns CDR1 PRHDT and CDR2 FYEKMQ (reference sequence). V lost 5 bases and J lost 2, with 3 bases in between. For the CDR3, the DNA is TGTGCCAGCAGCCTAAACACTGAAGCTTTCTTT. Translated, it gives CASSLNTEAFF.

The rearrangement joins TRBV25-1 to TRBJ1-1; no firm D call. V lost 6 bases, J lost 2 bases, and 4 bases lay in between. Germline lookup yields CDR1 MGHDK and CDR2 SYGVNS. This CDR3 contains 11 residues. The CDR3 here is CASSLNTEAFF. CDR3 in DNA: TGTGCCAGCAGCCTAAACACTGAAGCTTTCTTT.

The chain recombines TRBV28 with TRBJ2-7, with 9 bases fitting TRBD1. Germline values: CDR1 MDHEN, CDR2 SYDVKM. This CDR3 has 15 amino acids. With V trimmed by 4 bases and J by 1 base, 5 bases remained unmatched. The CDR3 DNA sequence: TGTGCCAGCAGTTCCGGGACAGGGTATTCCTACGAGCAGTACTTC. It encodes CASSSGTGYSYEQYF.

This clone was seen a single time. The rearrangement uses TRBV30 and TRBJ2-1, with 9 nucleotides matching TRBD2. The germline V gene encodes CDR1 GTSNPN and CDR2 SVGIG (reference sequence). This CDR3 has 13 amino acids. Trimming at V came to 8 bases and at J to 3 bases, leaving 5 bases not matched to a gene. The CDR3 protein is CAAGGLLYNEQFF. DNA for the CDR3: TGTGCCGCGGGGGGGCTCCTCTACAATGAGCAGTTCTTC.

The chain joins TRBV2 to TRBJ2-7, with a possible D match to TRBD1 (5 bases). The CDR3 length is 12 residues. CDR1 and CDR2 (germline): SNHLY, FYNNEI. Trimming left V 5 bases short and J 6 bases short, with 11 bases between. The CDR3 DNA reads as TGTGCCAGCAGTCTGACAGTAGGCGAGCAGTACTTC. This encodes CASSLTVGEQYF.

This clone was found once. The J gene is TRBJ1-5, the V gene TRBV4-1, with 7 bases matching TRBD1. Unmatched junction bases numbered 7, after V lost 2 bases and J lost 3 bases. CDR1 is MGHRA, CDR2 YSYEKL, per germline. The CDR3 totals 16 residues. In DNA form, the CDR3 reads TGCGCCAGCAGCCAACCAGACAGGGATAACAATCAGCCCCAGCATTTT. This translates into CASSQPDRDNNQPQHF.

This rearrangement joins TRBV6-5 to TRBJ2-2; 8 bases line up with TRBD2. The CDR3 covers 15 residues. The J segment lost 4 bases and the V segment lost 6 bases, leaving 7 bases of the junction unmatched. Germline lookup yields CDR1 MNHEY and CDR2 SVGAGI. Here the CDR3 DNA reads TGTGCCAGCAGGTCCGGGACTAGTGGCACCGGGGAGCTGTTTTTT. Translated, it gives CASRSGTSGTGELFF.

The chain combines TRBV5-1 with TRBJ2-7; D perhaps matches TRBD2 (6 bases). CDR1 SGHRS and CDR2 YFSETQ come from the germline V gene. The V end lost 6 bases, the J end lost 3 bases, and 13 bases lay between the germline ends. CDR3 length equals 13 residues. This CDR3 reads CASTMGGNYEQYF. In DNA form, the CDR3 reads TGCGCCAGCACTATGGGAGGAAACTACGAGCAGTACTTC. The full variable domain, rest sourced from reference TRBV5-1 and TRBJ2-7, is KAGVTQTPRYLIKTRGQQVTLSCSPISGHRSVSWYQQTPGQGLQFLFEYFSETQRNKGNFPGRFSGRQFSNSRSEMNVSTLELGDSALYLCASTMGGNYEQYFGPGTRLTVT.

The rearrangement uses TRBV19 and TRBJ2-1; D perhaps matches TRBD2 (6 bases). The V gene's germline CDR1 is LNHDA and CDR2 SQIVND (reference sequence). The V end lost 6 bases, the J end lost 1 base, and 22 bases lay between the germline ends. This CDR3 contains 18 residues. CDR3 sequence (DNA): TGTGCCAGTAGCCCCTCGAGGGGCACGGAGGGGTCCTACAATGAGCAGTTCTTC. Amino acids: CASSPSRGTEGSYNEQFF.

The V call is TRBV12-3 or TRBV12-4, the J call TRBJ2-3; TRBD2 agrees at 7 bases. The length of the CDR3 is 13 residues. Trimming removed 6 bases from V and 8 bases from J; junction bases left unmatched: 8. CDR3 sequence (DNA): TGTGCCAGCAGGTCCGGCGGGGGTGGTACGCAGTATTTT. The encoded protein is CASRSGGGGTQYF.

J is TRBJ1-3 and V is TRBV12-3 or TRBV12-4; D unclear. Between the trimmed V and J ends, which lost 10 bases and 3 bases, there was a span of 10 bases. This CDR3 spans 12 amino acids. CDR3 residues: CATHSGGNTIYF. DNA for the CDR3: TGTGCCACCCATTCCGGTGGAAACACCATATATTTT.

The chain couples TRBV14 to TRBJ1-2; 9 bases are a match to TRBD1. The CDR3 is 19 residues long. Germline V gene sequence: CDR1 SGHDN, CDR2 FVKESK. Trimming cost V 1 base and J 4 bases; bases outside gene matches: 16. The chain's CDR3 is CASSQVGRQPGQGIYGYTF. In DNA, the CDR3 is TGTGCCAGCAGCCAAGTCGGGAGACAACCGGGACAGGGCATCTATGGCTACACCTTC.

V and J are TRBV29-1 and TRBJ2-3; TRBD2 matches 11 bases. The CDR3 covers 13 residues. Germline V gene data show CDR1 as SQVTM and CDR2 as ANQGSEA. The V segment lost 6 bases and the J segment 4 bases; nucleotides outside the gene matches: 3. The CDR3 is CSVGLAAADTQYF. CDR3 nucleotide sequence: TGCAGCGTGGGACTAGCGGCAGCAGATACGCAGTATTTT.

The CDR3 reads CASSLAPGEAYEQYF. CDR3 DNA sequence: TGCGCCAGCAGCTTGGCCCCGGGAGAAGCCTACGAGCAGTACTTC. This chain links TRBV5-1 with TRBJ2-7; perhaps TRBD2 as D (6 bases). Germline V gene lookup returns CDR1 SGHRS and CDR2 YFSETQ. The CDR3 covers 15 residues. V lost 0 bases and J 2 bases, leaving 12 bases between the germline ends.

The table lists this clone with a count of one. V gene TRBV7-3 combines with J gene TRBJ2-1; TRBD2 matches at 8 bases. Germline CDR1 reads SGHTA; CDR2 reads FQGTGA. The CDR3 has 17 amino acids. The trim removed 1 base at V and 8 bases at J, leaving 13 bases unmatched. The CDR3 spells CASSLNPTSAHWDEQFF. CDR3 DNA sequence: TGTGCCAGCAGCTTAAACCCGACTAGCGCACATTGGGATGAGCAGTTCTTC.

The chain carries TRBV6-6 and TRBJ1-5; D not resolved. From germline, CDR1 is MNHNY and CDR2 SVGAGI (reference sequence). The CDR3 runs to 16 residues. The V end lost 2 bases, the J end lost 0 bases, and 11 bases lay between the germline ends. This chain's CDR3 is CASSYGPQISNQPQHF. In nucleotides, the CDR3 is TGTGCCAGCAGTTACGGTCCGCAGATTAGCAATCAGCCCCAGCATTTT.

A few counts support this clone. V and J are TRBV15 and TRBJ2-1; 10 nucleotides agree with TRBD2. This CDR3 is built from 17 residues. Germline CDR1 reads LNHNV; CDR2 reads YYDKDF (reference sequence). Trimming took 0 bases from V and 1 from J; bases not matched to a gene: 3. The CDR3, as DNA: TGTGCCACCAGCAGAGACCTAGCGGGAGTATCCTACAATGAGCAGTTCTTC. It encodes CATSRDLAGVSYNEQFF. Supplemented by reference TRBV15 and TRBJ2-1, the full variable domain reads DAMVIQNPRYQVTQFGKPVTLSCSQTLNHNVMYWYQQKSSQAPKLLFHYYDKDFNNEADTPDNFQSRRPNTSFCFLDIRSPGLGDTAMYLCATSRDLAGVSYNEQFFGPGTRLTVL.

The chain combines TRBV9 with TRBJ2-1, with 7 bases that match TRBD2. The CDR3 runs 14 residues. In germline, CDR1 is SGDLS, CDR2 YYNGEE. With V trimmed by 4 bases and J by 6 bases, 7 bases remained unmatched. The CDR3 DNA reads as TGTGCCAGCAGCCATGGGGCTAGCGGCAATGAGCAGTTCTTC. Encoded protein: CASSHGASGNEQFF.

The gene calls are TRBV4-1 and TRBJ2-3; D remains ambiguous. V was cut by 4 bases and J by 6 bases, with 11 bases left in between. The germline V gene has CDR1 MGHRA and CDR2 YSYEKL. The CDR3 contains 13 residues. The chain's CDR3 is CASSLGEPDTQYF. CDR3 bases: TGCGCCAGCAGCCTAGGAGAGCCGGATACGCAGTATTTT.

V gene TRBV9 combines with J gene TRBJ2-7, with a possible D match to TRBD1 (6 bases). V gave up 2 bases and J gave up 2 bases, with 11 bases separating them. The germline gives CDR1 SGDLS, CDR2 YYNGEE. The CDR3 loop spans 14 amino acids. The chain's CDR3 is CASSVDRGPYEQYF. The CDR3 nucleotides read TGTGCCAGCAGCGTGGACAGAGGACCCTACGAGCAGTACTTC.